Presented here are 30 T cell receptor beta chains from one specimen sequenced in a study of tumor and adjacent non-tumor tissue in lung cancer (dated by TCRdb to between 2018 and 2020). The library was generated by multiplex PCR. The sample was run on an Illumina HiSeq 2500. Following protocols modified from ARM-PCR, the researchers constructed TCRbeta libraries through three rounds of nested PCR with primers (Table S4). Starting from the raw public reads, TCRdb applied fastp trimming at Q25, assembled clones with MiXCR and retained in-frame beta chains. Records with the same CDR3 protein are collapsed into one entry carrying the most frequent genes and DNA. The table for this sample lists 94,000 or so distinct CDR3 sequences; around 76% of them were counted only once. The ten largest clones add up to around a fifth of the sample. RNA was isolated from bulk, unsorted tissue, and RNA quality was assessed with a NanoDrop ND-1000 and an Agilent 2100. The normal lung samples consisted of distant non-tumor tissue collected more than 3 cm from the tumor edge.

The specimen sequenced was distant non-tumor lung tissue. All receptors come from a woman aged 50 to 60 with non-small cell lung cancer.

The chain employs TRBV20-1 and TRBJ2-6; D perhaps matches TRBD2 (6 bases). There are 14 residues in the CDR3. Trimming shortened V by 3 bases and J by 11 bases, and 17 bases separated the two germline ends. CDR1 is DFQATT, CDR2 SNEGSKA, per germline (reference sequence). The chain's CDR3 is CSARLGGEVDVLTF. The CDR3 DNA reads TGCAGTGCTAGGTTGGGGGGTGAGGTCGACGTCCTGACTTTC.

A word on this clonotype: The missing conserved phenylalanine or tryptophan at the end of this CDR3 makes a read error likely. V is TRBV11-2 and J is TRBJ2-1; 7 nucleotides match TRBD2. Germline assignment: CDR1 SGHAT and CDR2 FQNNGV. The CDR3 has 15 residues. In nucleotides, the CDR3 is TGTGCCGGCAGCTTAGAATCCAGCGGGAATCATGAGCAGTTCCTC. This codes for CAGSLESSGNHEQFL.

The chain carries TRBV11-2 and TRBJ2-7, with a tentative D call TRBD1 (5 bases). Per germline, CDR1 SGHAT and CDR2 FQNNGV. V was trimmed by 6 bases and J by 13 bases, leaving 25 bases between them. The CDR3 length is 14 residues. This chain's CDR3 is CASSLTDTVYEYYF. CDR3 sequence (DNA): TGTGCCAGCAGTCTGACGGACACTGTCTACGAGTACTACTTC. Together with reference TRBV11-2 and TRBJ2-7, the CDR3 gives the full variable domain: EAGVAQSPRYKIIEKRQSVAFWCNPISGHATLYWYQQILGQGPKLLIQFQNNGVVDDSQLPKDRFSAERLKGVDSTLKIQPAKLEDSAVYLCASSLTDTVYEYYFGPGTRLTVT.

As to this clonotype: A much more abundant neighbour one base away suggests this may be a read error. The rearrangement links TRBV4-2 to TRBJ1-5; D perhaps matches TRBD1 (6 bases). The CDR3 spans 18 residues. From germline, CDR1 is LGHNA and CDR2 YNFKEQ. CDR3 bases: TGTGCCAGCAGCCAAGATCTCAAGGGCGGAGGGGGGAATCAGCCCCATCATTTT. Translation: CASSQDLKGGGGNQPHHF.

Regarding this clonotype: The CDR3 ends on some other residue instead of the conserved phenylalanine or tryptophan, so this is likely a read error. Because the CDR3's place on the DNA is in doubt, the DNA is left out and the CDR3 is given as listed by TCRdb. The chain has TRBV29-1 and TRBJ2-1. Termini included, the CDR3 measures 10 amino acids. Germline V gene sequence: CDR1 SQVTM, CDR2 ANQGSEA. This CDR3 reads CSVEVNEHFL.

This clonotype was seen only once. Since the CDR3 does not end with the conserved phenylalanine or tryptophan, this likely comes from a read error. The chain links TRBV28 to TRBJ1-5, with D possibly TRBD1 on 5 matching bases. The V gene's germline CDR1 is MDHEN and CDR2 SYDVKM. This CDR3 has 12 amino acids. CDR3 nucleotides: TGTGTCAGCAGTTCCGGGACCCAGCCCCAGCATTTA. As protein: CVSSSGTQPQHL.

About this clonotype: This CDR3 is missing its conserved last phenylalanine or tryptophan, likely due to a read error. V usage is TRBV12-3 or TRBV12-4 and J usage is TRBJ1-2, with D unclear. Trimming stripped 10 bases from V and 1 base from J, with 13 bases between. The CDR3 runs 13 residues. CDR3 region: CATIPSNNYGYTL. CDR3 DNA sequence: TGTGCCACCATCCCCAGTAATAACTATGGCTACACCTTA.

On this clonotype: One end of the junction does not line up with germline, which may come from a read error. The chain has TRBV24-1 and TRBJ2-1; 11 bases line up with TRBD1. CDR3 length equals 16 residues. The germline CDR1 and CDR2 sequences are KGHDR and SFDVKD. CDR3 nucleotide sequence: TGTGCCACTAGTGGGACAGGGGGGAGCTCCTACAATGAGCACTTCTTC. It yields the protein CATSGTGGSSYNEHFF.

In the case of this clonotype: This CDR3 fails to terminate in the conserved phenylalanine or tryptophan, so it likely reflects a read error. This chain uses TRBV29-1 with TRBJ2-1, with TRBD1 as a possible D gene (6 bases). The CDR3 runs to 14 residues. CDR1 and CDR2 from the germline V gene are SQVTM and ANQGSEA. This CDR3 reads CSAEGRGSYNEQFL. The CDR3 DNA follows: TGCAGCGCTGAAGGCAGGGGCTCCTACAATGAGCAGTTCCTC.

A word on this clonotype: One end of the junction is discordant with germline, which a read error may explain. The chain has TRBV5-1 and TRBJ2-1; 7 nucleotides align to TRBD2. The germline V gene encodes CDR1 SGHRS and CDR2 YFSETQ. CDR3 length: 15 amino acids. CDR3 coding DNA: TGCGCCAACAGCATACCAGCGGGAAGGGACAATGAGCAGTTCTTC. This codes for CANSIPAGRDNEQFF. Using reference TRBV5-1 and TRBJ2-1 for the parts outside the CDR3, the full variable domain is KAGVTQTPRYLIKTRGQQVTLSCSPISGHRSVSWYQQTPGQGLQFLFEYFSETQRNKGNFPGRFSGRQFSNSRSEMNVSTLELGDSALYLCANSIPAGRDNEQFFGPGTRLTVL.

This clonotype was recorded at least ten times. V is TRBV5-1 and J is TRBJ2-3; the match to TRBD2 covers 7 bases. The CDR3 loop spans 14 amino acids. V trimming: 4 bases; J trimming: 3 bases; junction bases outside the gene matches: 5. Germline loops: CDR1 SGHRS, CDR2 YFSETQ. The CDR3 nucleotides are TGCGCCAGCAGCCACACTAGCGAGACAGATACGCAGTATTTT. Translating gives CASSHTSETDTQYF.

In regard to this clonotype: Since the CDR3 does not end with the conserved phenylalanine or tryptophan, this likely comes from a read error. This chain joins TRBV6-2 or TRBV6-3 and TRBJ1-1, with TRBD1 as a possible D gene (6 bases). This CDR3 has 13 amino acids. Germline V gives CDR1 MNHEY, CDR2 SVGEGT. The CDR3 DNA sequence: TGTGCCAGCGGTTACTCGAGTGACAGGATCGCTTTCATT. This gives the protein CASGYSSDRIAFI.

This clonotype was observed many times. The rearrangement links TRBV24-1 to TRBJ2-3; no definite D call. Germline CDR1 reads KGHDR; CDR2 reads SFDVKD. The CDR3 consists of 15 residues. V was clipped by 0 bases and J by 2 bases, with 8 bases between them. CDR3 region: CATSDLSGDTDTQYF. CDR3 nucleotide sequence: TGTGCCACCAGTGATTTGTCTGGGGACACAGATACGCAGTATTTT.

This clonotype has more than one count but fewer than ten. A much larger clonotype is one base distant, so this may be a read error. V gene TRBV5-4 combines with J gene TRBJ1-4; D ambiguous. Deletions cut 3 bases from V and 8 bases from J, with 17 bases between. The CDR3 sequence is 15 residues long. Germline assignment: CDR1 SGHNT and CDR2 YYREEE (reference sequence). CDR3 sequence: CASSWAVEEEEKLFF. In nucleotides, the CDR3 is TGTGCCAGCAGCTGGGCGGTTGAGGAGGAAGAAAAACTGTTTTTT.

The table lists this clonotype with many counts. The chain joins TRBV28 to TRBJ2-6; TRBD1 aligns across 7 bases. Germline CDR1 and CDR2: MDHEN and SYDVKM. Trimming took 3 bases from V and 3 from J; bases not matched to a gene: 5. The CDR3 sequence is 16 residues long. CDR3 DNA: TGTGCCAGCAGTTTCTACAGGGGTGATGGGGCCAACGTCCTGACTTTC. This sequence encodes CASSFYRGDGANVLTF. Combining the CDR3 with reference TRBV28 and TRBJ2-6 gives the whole variable domain DVKVTQSSRYLVKRTGEKVFLECVQDMDHENMFWYRQDPGLGLRLIYFSYDVKMKEKGDIPEGYSVSREKKERFSLILESASTNQTSMYLCASSFYRGDGANVLTFGAGSRLTVL.

This clonotype was observed at least ten times. The chain is built from TRBV6-5 and TRBJ1-2, with a weak D call TRBD1 (6 bases). CDR3 length: 15 residues. From germline, CDR1 is MNHEY and CDR2 SVGAGI. V was cut by 0 bases and J by 4 bases, with 12 bases left in between. The CDR3 here is CASSYSTTGTYGYTF. The CDR3 DNA follows: TGTGCCAGCAGTTACTCGACGACAGGCACCTATGGCTACACCTTC.

This clonotype was seen only a few times. This may be a read error: a much more frequent sequence differs by one nucleotide. The chain joins TRBV12-5 to TRBJ1-1; 9 bases match TRBD1. The CDR3 is 15 residues long. With V trimmed by 7 bases and J by 1 base, 7 bases remained unmatched. Germline lookup yields CDR1 LGHNT and CDR2 FRNRAP. The CDR3 protein is CASVEMDRGNTEAFF. The CDR3 bases are TGTGCTAGTGTCGAAATGGACAGGGGGAACACTGAAGCTTTCTTT.

The chain combines TRBV20-1 with TRBJ2-7; 12 positions agree with TRBD1. This CDR3 region has 15 residues. J gave up 9 bases and V 6 bases, and 15 bases lay outside the gene matches. Germline loops: CDR1 DFQATT, CDR2 SNEGSKA (reference sequence). The CDR3 DNA follows: TGCAGTGCGGCCGGGACAGGGGGCTTCTTGGGCGGGCAGTACTTC. Amino acid sequence: CSAAGTGGFLGGQYF.

In regard to this clonotype: A much larger clone differs from this one at a single base, so this may be a read error. The genes are TRBV5-1 and TRBJ2-5; 9 nucleotides agree with TRBD2. V trimming: 6 bases; J trimming: 3 bases; junction bases outside the gene matches: 6. The CDR3 loop spans 14 amino acids. CDR1 and CDR2 from the germline V gene are SGHRS and YFSETQ. CDR3 amino acids: CASKASGTKETQYF. The CDR3 DNA reads as TGCGCCAGCAAGGCTAGCGGGACCAAAGAGACCCAGTACTTC.

A few counts support this clonotype. The rearrangement joins TRBV18 to TRBJ2-3; perhaps TRBD1 as D (6 bases). The V end lost 3 bases, the J end lost 6 bases, and 10 bases lay between the germline ends. Germline CDR1 is KGHSH and CDR2 is LQKENI. The CDR3 sequence is 13 residues long. The CDR3 DNA sequence: TGTGCCAGCTCACCGGACAGCCTTGATACGCAGTATTTT. Protein product: CASSPDSLDTQYF. The full variable domain, completed using reference TRBV18 and TRBJ2-3, is NAGVMQNPRHLVRRRGQEARLRCSPMKGHSHVYWYRQLPEEGLKFMVYLQKENIIDESGMPKERFSAEFPKEGPSILRIQQVVRGDSAAYFCASSPDSLDTQYFGPGTRLTVL.

CDR3 DNA sequence: TGTGAGAGCAGTGAAGGGGCTCGTTATGGCTACACCTTC. Encoded protein: CESSEGARYGYTF. The V and J genes are TRBV6-1 and TRBJ1-2; possible D gene TRBD1, 5 bases. CDR3 size: 13 residues. The germline gives CDR1 MNHNS, CDR2 SASEGT.

The chain carries TRBV10-3 and TRBJ2-7; TRBD2 matches at 9 bases. This CDR3 contains 15 residues. Germline assignment: CDR1 ENHRY and CDR2 SYGVKD. With V trimmed by 2 bases and J by 5 bases, 7 bases remained unmatched. CDR3 bases: TGTGCCATCAGTGAGAGCCTAGCGGGAACTCACGAGCAGTACTTC. This gives the protein CAISESLAGTHEQYF.

CDR3 in amino acids: CSAFSWNKNIQYF. CDR3 sequence (DNA): TGCAGCGCTTTCTCTTGGAACAAAAACATTCAGTACTTC. The V gene is TRBV29-1, the J gene TRBJ2-4; D not resolved. Germline values: CDR1 SQVTM, CDR2 ANQGSEA. Trimming took off 7 bases at V and 3 bases at J, with 13 bases between the two ends. The CDR3 loop spans 13 amino acids.

The sample holds a few counts of this clonotype. This chain uses TRBV12-3 or TRBV12-4 with TRBJ2-7; 8 nucleotides match TRBD1. V trimming: 10 bases; J trimming: 13 bases; junction bases outside the gene matches: 15. The CDR3 contains 12 residues. CDR3 amino acids: CAIRGQAYEQYF. CDR3 in DNA: TGTGCCATCAGGGGACAGGCCTACGAACAATACTTC.

This clonotype showed up many times. The gene calls are TRBV20-1 and TRBJ2-7; 8 bases line up with TRBD1. From germline, CDR1 is DFQATT and CDR2 SNEGSKA (reference sequence). This CDR3 region has 15 residues. J lost 4 bases, V lost 3 bases, and 11 bases had no gene match. The CDR3 region is CSARSAGGSIYEQYF. In DNA form, the CDR3 reads TGCAGTGCTAGGTCGGCAGGGGGCTCCATTTACGAGCAGTACTTC.

The chain couples TRBV9 to TRBJ2-5, with a tentative D call TRBD1 (5 bases). Germline CDR1 is SGDLS and CDR2 is YYNGEE. Between the trimmed V and J ends, which lost 8 bases and 8 bases, there was a span of 25 bases. The CDR3 contains 15 residues. This chain's CDR3 is CASSLLGQERDTQYF. CDR3 sequence (DNA): TGTGCCAGTAGCCTTCTGGGGCAGGAGAGAGATACCCAGTACTTC.

CDR3 sequence (DNA): TGTGCCAGCAGTCCCTCGGCGGGAGGGCCTGGTGAGCAGTTCTTC. Amino acid sequence: CASSPSAGGPGEQFF. The rearrangement joins TRBV11-2 to TRBJ2-1, with TRBD2 matching over 9 bases. V was pared by 6 bases and J by 9 bases, with 12 bases of the junction left unmatched. Germline V gene data show CDR1 as SGHAT and CDR2 as FQNNGV. The CDR3 sequence is 15 residues long.

Comment on this clonotype: Germline is not matched at one junction end, which may reflect a read error. V is TRBV20-1 and J is TRBJ2-1; no clear D gene. CDR1 DFQATT and CDR2 SNEGSKA come from the germline V gene (reference sequence). CDR3 length equals 12 residues. The CDR3 region is CNATGIGNEKFF. CDR3 DNA sequence: TGCAATGCTACTGGAATCGGCAATGAGAAGTTCTTC.

A word on this clonotype: At one end, the junction sequence differs from germline, possibly due to a read error. The V gene is TRBV29-1, the J gene TRBJ1-1; D may be TRBD1 (6 bases). This CDR3 region has 16 residues. The germline gives CDR1 SQVTM, CDR2 ANQGSEA. The CDR3 DNA follows: TGCAACGTTACGATGGGCATTGGGGGCGCAGGGACTGAAGCTTTCTTT. Amino acid sequence: CNVTMGIGGAGTEAFF.

This chain links TRBV12-3 or TRBV12-4 with TRBJ2-2, with D tentatively TRBD1 (6 bases). The germline V and J ends were trimmed by 10 bases and 3 bases, with 18 bases remaining between them. This CDR3 contains 15 residues. The CDR3 sequence: CANRGTGMDTGELFF. As DNA, the CDR3 is TGTGCCAACAGAGGTACAGGGATGGACACCGGGGAGCTGTTTTTT.